This is a list of T cell receptor beta chains from one sample in a study of OX40 agonist ivuxolimab in advanced cancers. Only in-frame clones appear in the TCRdb table, and some are missing; sequencing was by immunoSEQ multiplex PCR. The sample holds fewer than 100,000 clones, 89% seen once. Sequences were derived from CD4+ or CD8+ T cells sorted from blood, sampled in a trial of the OX40 agonist ivuxolimab. The receptors derive from an adult with an advanced solid tumor such as melanoma, head and neck, liver or kidney cancer. CDR3s include the opening cysteine and the closing phenylalanine or tryptophan. Each record gives: D gene, J gene, V gene, clone size, CDR3 DNA, CDR3 protein. D genes are given only for firm matches. Size tells how often a clone was seen (once, few, many) or the class of an expanded clone, and some rows leave it out.

d_call: TRBD1; j_call: TRBJ2-7; v_call: TRBV28; clone_size: few; cdr3_nt: TGTGCCAGCAGTTCGGACAGGTCCTCCTACGAGCAGTACTTC; cdr3_aa: CASSSDRSSYEQYF
d_call: TRBD1; j_call: TRBJ1-1; v_call: TRBV18; clone_size: once; cdr3_nt: TGTGCCAGCTCACCGAATGTACTAACAGGGGGAACTGAAGCTTTCTTT; cdr3_aa: CASSPNVLTGGTEAFF
d_call: NA; j_call: TRBJ2-1; v_call: TRBV25-1; clone_size: NA; cdr3_nt: TGTGCCAGCAGTGAATGGGGACACAATGAGCAGTTCTTC; cdr3_aa: CASSEWGHNEQFF
d_call: TRBD1; j_call: TRBJ2-5; v_call: TRBV5-1; clone_size: NA; cdr3_nt: TGCGCCAGCAGCCCCGACAGGGGAAAGAGGTCCCAGTACTTC; cdr3_aa: CASSPDRGKRSQYF
d_call: NA; j_call: TRBJ1-2; v_call: TRBV28; clone_size: few; cdr3_nt: TGTGCCAGCAGTTTAATTAACTATGGCTACACCTTC; cdr3_aa: CASSLINYGYTF
d_call: NA; j_call: TRBJ2-2; v_call: TRBV7-9; clone_size: NA; cdr3_nt: TGTGCCAGCAGCTCAGAGAGTCAGATGGAGCTGTTTTTT; cdr3_aa: CASSSESQMELFF
d_call: NA; j_call: TRBJ2-3; v_call: TRBV7-9; clone_size: NA; cdr3_nt: TGTGCCAGCAGCGTCGGACTTCCCTCGGGCACAGATACGCAGTATTTT; cdr3_aa: CASSVGLPSGTDTQYF
d_call: NA; j_call: TRBJ2-1; v_call: TRBV7-6; clone_size: NA; cdr3_nt: TGTGCCAGCAGCTTATCGCAGGGAGCCTACAATGAGCAGTTCTTC; cdr3_aa: CASSLSQGAYNEQFF
d_call: NA; j_call: TRBJ1-6; v_call: TRBV5-1; clone_size: NA; cdr3_nt: TGCGCCAGCAGCAAGGGAGGGTTACAAGGGCACTCACCCCTCCACTTT; cdr3_aa: CASSKGGLQGHSPLHF
d_call: NA; j_call: TRBJ2-2; v_call: TRBV6-6; clone_size: NA; cdr3_nt: TGTGCCAGCAGCCTGGGGAGGTCCGGGGAGCTGTTTTTT; cdr3_aa: CASSLGRSGELFF
d_call: TRBD2; j_call: TRBJ2-2; v_call: TRBV7-9; clone_size: few; cdr3_nt: TGTGCCAGCAGCTTAGGGCTAGCGGGAGGTAACACCGGGGAGCTGTTTTTT; cdr3_aa: CASSLGLAGGNTGELFF
d_call: TRBD1; j_call: TRBJ1-5; v_call: TRBV6-1; clone_size: NA; cdr3_nt: TGTGCCAGCAGTGACAGGGGGTTAAATCAGCCCCAGCATTTT; cdr3_aa: CASSDRGLNQPQHF
d_call: NA; j_call: TRBJ2-3; v_call: TRBV6-6; clone_size: NA; cdr3_nt: TGTGCCAGCAGTCCAGGGGATACGCAGTATTTT; cdr3_aa: CASSPGDTQYF
d_call: TRBD1; j_call: TRBJ1-2; v_call: TRBV5-1; clone_size: NA; cdr3_nt: TGCGCCAGCAGCTTGGCCGGGACAGGGAACTATGGCTACACCTTC; cdr3_aa: CASSLAGTGNYGYTF
d_call: NA; j_call: TRBJ1-1; v_call: TRBV9; clone_size: NA; cdr3_nt: TGTGCCAGCAGCGCAACGGACGGATCCACTGAAGCTTTCTTT; cdr3_aa: CASSATDGSTEAFF
d_call: TRBD1; j_call: TRBJ2-2; v_call: TRBV27; clone_size: NA; cdr3_nt: TGTGCCAGCAGTTGGACAGGGTTAAAGGGGGAGCTGTTTTTT; cdr3_aa: CASSWTGLKGELFF
d_call: NA; j_call: TRBJ2-3; v_call: TRBV2; clone_size: NA; cdr3_nt: TGTGCCAGCAGGGGTCGGGCAGATACGCAGTATTTT; cdr3_aa: CASRGRADTQYF
d_call: NA; j_call: TRBJ2-3; v_call: TRBV29-1; clone_size: NA; cdr3_nt: TGCAGCGTTGATAGCCTAGAGGCCACAGATACGCAGTATTTT; cdr3_aa: CSVDSLEATDTQYF
d_call: NA; j_call: TRBJ2-5; v_call: TRBV5-1; clone_size: NA; cdr3_nt: TGCGCCAGCAGCCCCAGTACGGCCCCAGAGACCCAGTACTTC; cdr3_aa: CASSPSTAPETQYF
d_call: NA; j_call: TRBJ1-1; v_call: TRBV4-2; clone_size: NA; cdr3_nt: TGTGCCAGCAGCCAAGGGGACACAATGAACACTGAAGCTTTCTTT; cdr3_aa: CASSQGDTMNTEAFF
d_call: NA; j_call: TRBJ2-2; v_call: TRBV5-3; clone_size: NA; cdr3_nt: TGTGCCAGAAGCCGGATAGTAGCCGGGGAGCTGTTTTTT; cdr3_aa: CARSRIVAGELFF
d_call: TRBD2; j_call: TRBJ2-3; v_call: TRBV27; clone_size: NA; cdr3_nt: TGTGCCAGCAGCACCACTAGCGGGAGTATGCATACGCAGTATTTT; cdr3_aa: CASSTTSGSMHTQYF
d_call: TRBD1; j_call: TRBJ2-7; v_call: TRBV11-2; clone_size: NA; cdr3_nt: TGTGCCAGCAGCTTAGGCGGGACAGGGACATACGAGCAGTACTTC; cdr3_aa: CASSLGGTGTYEQYF
d_call: NA; j_call: TRBJ1-4; v_call: TRBV15; clone_size: NA; cdr3_nt: TGTGCCACCAGCAGAGGGAGTGGGGCTAGGGATGAAAAACTGTTTTTT; cdr3_aa: CATSRGSGARDEKLFF
d_call: NA; j_call: TRBJ1-1; v_call: TRBV5-1; clone_size: NA; cdr3_nt: TGCGCCAGCAGCCATGACAGGTCGAACACTGAAGCTTTCTTT; cdr3_aa: CASSHDRSNTEAFF